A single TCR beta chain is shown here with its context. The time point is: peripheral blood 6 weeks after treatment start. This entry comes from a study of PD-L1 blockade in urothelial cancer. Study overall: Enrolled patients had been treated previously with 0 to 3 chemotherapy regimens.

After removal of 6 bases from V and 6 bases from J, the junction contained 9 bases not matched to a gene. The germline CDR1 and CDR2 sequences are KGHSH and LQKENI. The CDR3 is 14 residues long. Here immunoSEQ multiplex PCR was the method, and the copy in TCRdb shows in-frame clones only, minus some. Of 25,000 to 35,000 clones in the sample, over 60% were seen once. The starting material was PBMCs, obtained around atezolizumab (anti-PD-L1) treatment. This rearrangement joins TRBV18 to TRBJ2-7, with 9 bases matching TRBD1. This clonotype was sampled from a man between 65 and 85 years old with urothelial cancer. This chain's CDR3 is CASSPTDRGREQYF. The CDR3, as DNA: TGTGCCAGCTCCCCCACGGACAGGGGACGCGAGCAGTACTTC.